These 18 T cell receptor beta chains were all obtained from the same sample, sequenced in a study of blood T cell repertoires in COVID-19. Here immunoSEQ multiplex PCR was the method, and the copy in TCRdb shows in-frame clones only, minus some. The sample records under 200,000 clones, approximately 86% being singletons. Sequencing was carried out using peripheral blood. The receptors derive from a man aged 18 to 30 with acute or convalescent COVID-19.

On this clone: In the same sample, other DNA sequences code for this CDR3. The gene calls are TRBV30 and TRBJ1-3; D gene uncertain. Per the germline V gene, CDR1 is GTSNPN and CDR2 is SVGIG (reference sequence). This CDR3 has 12 residues. The CDR3 coding sequence is TGTGCGACCCGACAAAGCGGAAACACCATATATTTT. Protein sequence: CATRQSGNTIYF.

J is TRBJ2-7 and V is TRBV18; tentative D call: TRBD2 (6 bases). This CDR3 has 13 amino acids. V lost 3 bases and J lost 5, with 11 bases in between. CDR1 KGHSH and CDR2 LQKENI come from the germline V gene. The CDR3 sequence: CASSPGDLNEQYV. The CDR3 DNA is TGTGCCAGCTCACCGGGGGACTTGAACGAGCAGTACGTC.

The rearrangement links TRBV20-1 to TRBJ2-5; 8 nucleotides line up with TRBD1. CDR1 is DFQATT, CDR2 SNEGSKA, per germline (reference sequence). V dropped 3 bases and J dropped 5; count of bases not matched to a gene: 5. The CDR3 runs to 13 residues. CDR3 in DNA: TGCAGTGCTAGTCAGGGGGCCCTGGAGACCCAGTACTTC. Translating it yields CSASQGALETQYF.

The CDR3 nucleotides are TGTGCCAGCAGCCAAAGATCGGGGGGACATGATGAGCAGTTCTTC. Translated: CASSQRSGGHDEQFF. The V and J genes are TRBV3-1 (or the pseudogene TRBV3-2) and TRBJ2-1, with D possibly being TRBD2 (7 bases). The CDR3 length is 15 residues. Germline V gene data show CDR1 as LGHDT and CDR2 as YNNKEL (reference sequence). Deletions cut 2 bases from V and 8 bases from J, with 16 bases between.

The J gene is TRBJ2-7, the V gene TRBV11-1; 9 bases fit TRBD2. V was pared by 1 base and J by 2 bases, with 3 bases of the junction left unmatched. CDR1 is SGHAT, CDR2 FQDESV, per germline (reference sequence). The CDR3 totals 15 residues. The CDR3 is CASSLGAGGAYEQYF. In DNA form, the CDR3 reads TGTGCCAGCAGCTTAGGAGCGGGGGGCGCCTACGAGCAGTACTTC. Full variable domain (missing parts from reference TRBV11-1 and TRBJ2-7): EAEVAQSPRYKITEKSQAVAFWCDPISGHATLYWYRQILGQGPELLVQFQDESVVDDSQLPKDRFSAERLKGVDSTLKIQPAELGDSAMYLCASSLGAGGAYEQYFGPGTRLTVT.

This rearrangement joins TRBV19 to TRBJ1-1, with TRBD1 identical over 9 bases. The CDR3 runs to 14 residues. Germline CDR1 LNHDA, CDR2 SQIVND (reference sequence). V lost 6 bases and J lost 1; bases outside the gene matches: 3. Here the CDR3 reads CASSRTGENTEAFF. CDR3 DNA: TGTGCCAGTAGCCGGACAGGGGAGAACACTGAAGCTTTCTTT.

The chain uses TRBV7-6 and TRBJ2-2; 8 nucleotides line up with TRBD2. V shed 2 bases, J shed 0 bases, and the junction held 5 bases outside the gene matches. This CDR3 is built from 17 residues. The germline gives CDR1 SGHVS, CDR2 FNYEAQ. The CDR3 sequence is CASSLLAGPTNTGELFF. The CDR3 DNA reads as TGTGCCAGCAGCTTACTAGCGGGCCCCACGAACACCGGGGAGCTGTTTTTT. The variable domain in full, completed from reference TRBV7-6 and TRBJ2-2, reads GAGVSQSPRYKVTKRGQDVALRCDPISGHVSLYWYRQALGQGPEFLTYFNYEAQQDKSGLPNDRFSAERPEGSISTLTIQRTEQRDSAMYRCASSLLAGPTNTGELFFGEGSRLTVL.

The rearrangement joins TRBV19 to TRBJ1-4; TRBD1 aligns across 7 bases. Germline V gene data show CDR1 as LNHDA and CDR2 as SQIVND (reference sequence). The CDR3 is 15 residues long. After removal of 6 bases from V and 5 bases from J, the junction contained 9 bases not matched to a gene. CDR3 amino acids: CASRRQGQVNEKLFF. DNA of the CDR3: TGTGCCAGTAGAAGACAGGGCCAAGTAAATGAAAAACTGTTTTTT.

The V gene is TRBV6-5, the J gene TRBJ2-3; 11 nucleotides align to TRBD2. The CDR3 sequence is 15 residues long. Germline-derived CDR1 and CDR2 are MNHEY and SVGAGI. The trim removed 4 bases at V and 0 bases at J, leaving 0 bases unmatched. CDR3 loop: CASSSSGGSTDTQYF. CDR3 nucleotides: TGTGCCAGCAGTTCTAGCGGGGGGAGCACAGATACGCAGTATTTT.

This clone was recorded only once. Other DNA sequences of this sample code for an identical CDR3. This chain connects TRBV30 to TRBJ2-7; 11 bases map to TRBD2. CDR3 length: 15 amino acids. Looked up from germline, CDR1 is GTSNPN and CDR2 is SVGIG (reference sequence). Trimming took 0 bases from V and 4 from J; bases not matched to a gene: 5. CDR3 protein: CAWSVRLAGGYEQYF. CDR3 DNA sequence: TGTGCCTGGAGTGTACGGCTAGCGGGGGGTTACGAGCAGTACTTC.

V gene TRBV19 combines with J gene TRBJ2-2, with D perhaps TRBD2 (5 bases). The CDR3 is 13 residues long. CDR1 and CDR2 (germline): LNHDA, SQIVND (reference sequence). V gave up 9 bases and J gave up 7 bases, with 15 bases separating them. The CDR3 region is CASWRSWGGELFF. CDR3 coding DNA: TGTGCCAGCTGGAGGAGTTGGGGCGGGGAGCTGTTTTTT.

V is TRBV9 and J is TRBJ1-1; the D gene is possibly TRBD1 (5 bases). The germline V gene encodes CDR1 SGDLS and CDR2 YYNGEE. The V gene lost 0 bases and the J gene lost 3 bases, with 12 bases spanning the gap. The CDR3 consists of 15 residues. The CDR3 DNA sequence: TGTGCCAGCAGCGTAGTATCACAGGTCGACACTGAAGCTTTCTTT. It yields the protein CASSVVSQVDTEAFF.

The rearrangement uses TRBV7-6 and TRBJ1-2; 7 nucleotides match TRBD1. The CDR3 is 15 residues long. With 5 bases clipped from V and 4 bases from J, the junction kept 10 bases outside the gene matches. CDR1 and CDR2 from the germline V gene are SGHVS and FNYEAQ. The CDR3 sequence is CASSTQTGLSYGYTF. Here the CDR3 DNA reads TGTGCCAGCAGCACCCAGACAGGGTTAAGCTATGGCTACACCTTC.

This CDR3 is CAITERRQERDYGYTF. The CDR3 DNA follows: TGTGCCATCACTGAACGGAGACAGGAGAGGGACTATGGCTACACCTTC. The chain uses TRBV10-3 and TRBJ1-2; tentative D call: TRBD1 (6 bases). Trimming stripped 7 bases from V and 3 bases from J, with 21 bases between. The CDR3 has 16 amino acids. Per the germline V gene, CDR1 is ENHRY and CDR2 is SYGVKD.

The V gene is TRBV29-1, the J gene TRBJ2-5; perhaps TRBD2 as D (5 bases). Trimming took off 4 bases at V and 7 bases at J, with 16 bases between the two ends. This CDR3 comprises 13 residues. CDR1 is SQVTM, CDR2 ANQGSEA, per germline. CDR3 bases: TGCAGCGTTGTAACGATTAGCGTTGTGACCCAGTACTTC. Translating gives CSVVTISVVTQYF.

The rearrangement joins TRBV4-1 to TRBJ1-2; D is uncertain. Germline CDR1 MGHRA, CDR2 YSYEKL. The CDR3 contains 14 residues. Trimming removed 1 base at V and 4 bases at J, with 10 bases between. DNA of the CDR3: TGCGCCAGCAGCCAAGTATTAGAAATCTATGGCTACACCTTC. This codes for CASSQVLEIYGYTF.

The chain combines TRBV2 with TRBJ2-1, with D maybe TRBD1 (5 bases). The length of the CDR3 is 13 residues. V lost 11 bases, J lost 5 bases, and 16 bases lay in between. Looked up from germline, CDR1 is SNHLY and CDR2 is FYNNEI. This CDR3 is CAGASRANNEQFF. DNA of the CDR3: TGTGCCGGGGCATCTAGGGCAAACAATGAGCAGTTCTTC.

This clone was observed a single time. The V call is TRBV7-6, the J call TRBJ2-6; tentatively, D is TRBD1 (5 bases). The CDR3 is made up of 18 amino acids. The V and J ends lost 1 base and 0 bases respectively, with 13 bases between them. From germline, CDR1 is SGHVS and CDR2 FNYEAQ. CDR3 bases: TGTGCCAGCAGCTTAGGGGGAACAGGATTCTCTGGGGCCAACGTCCTGACTTTC. It is translated as CASSLGGTGFSGANVLTF.